One T cell receptor beta chain is described in this entry. Its specific antigen is unknown. Per-nucleotide qualities are absent, and no much larger clonotype sits a single base away. The CDR3 goes from the cysteine to the phenylalanine over 15 residues. Only CDR3 DNA is held: 45 bases, read in frame from base 1. The germline V gene encodes CDR1 SGHAT and CDR2 FQNNGV. Here V drops 2 bases and J drops 7 bases, and the junction holds 8 bases not matched to any gene. The entry originates in a study of control samples from healthy donors and cancer patients (dated by TCRdb to 2018 to 2020). The method was the immunoSEQ multiplex PCR assay. TCRdb re-hosts the immuneACCESS table, in-frame sequences only. Its copies lack some clones; in the studies checked, an unresolved V gene accounts for under half of them, and the cause for the rest is not known. For this sample the table gives 61,000 or so clones, of which almost 90% were detected only once. Less than 7% of the sample is in the top ten clones.

This TCR derives from a man in his 60s with colorectal cancer. Sequencing was performed on PBMCs. The chain links TRBV11-2 with TRBJ2-7, and TRBD1 matches 10 of the central bases. The sequence in DNA is TGTGCCAGCAGCTTATCGAGACAGGGGGCTCTTGAGCAGTACTTC. This is translated as CASSLSRQGALEQYF.